This entry describes one T cell receptor beta chain. Trimming cost V 0 bases and J 7 bases; bases outside gene matches: 8. Germline lookup yields CDR1 MNHEY and CDR2 SMNVEV (reference sequence). The CDR3 runs 17 residues. The source of the sample is a study of cytomegalovirus exposure and HLA in healthy donors. This PCR relied on a set of 60 Vbeta primers and 13 Jbeta primers. Using immunoSEQ multiplex PCR, the repertoire was profiled, and TCRdb retains in-frame clones only, with some absent. This table has about 160,000 clones, around 80% appearing once. The chain employs TRBV27 and TRBJ2-3; 12 bases are a match to TRBD2. This clonotype originated in a man between 35 and 55 years old in good health and CMV-seronegative. The sequenced sample was PBMCs. CDR3 protein: CASSLSPSGRAWNTQYF. In nucleotides, the CDR3 is TGTGCCAGCAGTTTATCTCCTAGCGGGAGGGCCTGGAATACGCAGTATTTT.